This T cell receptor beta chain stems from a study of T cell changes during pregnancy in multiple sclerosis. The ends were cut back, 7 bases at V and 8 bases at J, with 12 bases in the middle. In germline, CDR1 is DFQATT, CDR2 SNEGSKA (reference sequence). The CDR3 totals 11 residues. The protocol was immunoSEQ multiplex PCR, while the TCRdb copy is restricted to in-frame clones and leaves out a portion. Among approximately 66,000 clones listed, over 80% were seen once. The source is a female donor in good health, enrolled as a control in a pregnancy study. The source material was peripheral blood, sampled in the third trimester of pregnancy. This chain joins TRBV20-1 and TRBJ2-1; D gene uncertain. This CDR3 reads CSVREVHEQFF. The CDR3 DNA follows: TGCAGTGTCCGAGAGGTCCATGAGCAGTTCTTC.